This T cell receptor beta chain stems from a study of T cell repertoires in cytomegalovirus infection. Study summary: Recently identified HLA-C-restricted CMV epitopes were used, and well-studied HLA-B-restricted CMV epitopes were used as well. An indication of both CMV infection and matching HLA type came from public TCR beta signatures.

Germline values: CDR1 ENHRY, CDR2 SYGVKD. This CDR3 is 14 amino acids long. V was shortened by 3 bases and J by 2 bases, with 8 bases between the two germline ends. This clonotype was seen a handful of times. The target antigen is unknown. Each CDR3 protein is one row after TCRdb ran MiXCR on the reads. The sample lists about 89,000 distinct CDR3 sequences; approximately 30% were seen once. The material was CD8+ T cells from cultured PBMCs, obtained from culture after CMV antigen stimulation. This clonotype was sampled from a human donor in good health (CMV status not recorded). Some clones in this sample may be carry-over from other donors' samples. The chain joins TRBV10-3 to TRBJ1-5; D uncertain. The CDR3 here is CAISDSKGNQPQHF. The DNA of the CDR3 is TGTGCCATCAGTGATTCCAAAGGCAATCAGCCCCAGCATTTT.